The 26 T cell receptor beta chains presented below share a single source sample, sequenced in a study of blood T cell repertoires in COVID-19. TCRdb keeps only in-frame clones here, not all; method: immunoSEQ multiplex PCR. This sample has around 500,000 clones, with 85% to 90% found just once. The material sequenced was PBMCs or T cells enriched from blood (not recorded which). Every receptor here comes from a middle-aged woman who had recovered from COVID-19.

The V call is TRBV5-1, the J call TRBJ1-2, with a tentative D call TRBD1 (5 bases). From germline, CDR1 is SGHRS and CDR2 YFSETQ. The CDR3 has 15 amino acids. V lost 5 bases, J lost 2 bases, and 16 bases lay in between. The CDR3 region has the DNA TGCGCCAGCAGTCTCAACAAGGGGATGAACTATGGCTACACCTTC. Translating gives CASSLNKGMNYGYTF.

The chain employs TRBV9 and TRBJ2-1; 14 bases line up with TRBD2. The V and J ends lost 4 bases and 8 bases, in that order; junction bases with no gene match: 17. CDR1 and CDR2 (germline): SGDLS, YYNGEE. The CDR3 length is 19 residues. The CDR3 region has the DNA TGTGCCAGCAGCCCCCAACCCGGGACTAGCGGGAGAAGTCGTTATGAGCAGTTCTTC. This encodes CASSPQPGTSGRSRYEQFF.

The chain uses TRBV18 and TRBJ2-7, with 7 nucleotides matching TRBD1. V shed 3 bases and J 5 bases; nucleotides not matched to a gene: 7. Germline CDR1 reads KGHSH; CDR2 reads LQKENI. CDR3 length: 14 amino acids. The CDR3 DNA follows: TGTGCCAGCTCACCTAGGACAGGTCCGGACGAGCAGTACTTC. Residues: CASSPRTGPDEQYF.

The chain couples TRBV7-9 to TRBJ1-2, with D maybe TRBD1 (5 bases). Germline CDR1 and CDR2: SEHNR and FQNEAQ (reference sequence). CDR3 length: 14 amino acids. Trimming removed 2 bases from V and 6 bases from J, with 13 bases in between. Here the CDR3 DNA reads TGTGCCAGCAGCTTACAACCACAGGACAATGGCTACACCTTC. This encodes CASSLQPQDNGYTF.

This rearrangement joins TRBV18 to TRBJ2-1; TRBD2 agrees at 10 bases. This CDR3 spans 15 amino acids. The germline V gene encodes CDR1 KGHSH and CDR2 LQKENI. The J segment lost 3 bases and the V segment lost 3 bases, leaving 2 bases of the junction unmatched. The CDR3 DNA sequence: TGTGCCAGCTCACCTGGACTAGCGGACTACAATGAGCAGTTCTTC. Translated: CASSPGLADYNEQFF.

The chain is built from TRBV2 and TRBJ2-4, with 7 bases lining up with TRBD2. J gave up 9 bases and V 6 bases, and 8 bases lay outside the gene matches. The CDR3 is 13 residues long. Germline V gives CDR1 SNHLY, CDR2 FYNNEI. CDR3 coding DNA: TGTGCCAGCAGAGGCGGGAGCTCGGGCATTCAGTACTTC. This translates into CASRGGSSGIQYF.

The chain employs TRBV6-2 or TRBV6-3 and TRBJ2-1; D possibly corresponds to TRBD2 (6 bases). This CDR3 is built from 17 residues. Germline values: CDR1 MNHEY, CDR2 SVGEGT. V was clipped by 5 bases and J by 0 bases, with 17 bases between them. The CDR3, as DNA: TGTGCCAGCAGTCCCTTAACCCCGACTAGCTCCTACAATGAGCAGTTCTTC. Translating gives CASSPLTPTSSYNEQFF.

This rearrangement joins TRBV7-2 to TRBJ2-1, with TRBD1 matching over 10 bases. Trimming cost V 5 bases and J 3 bases; bases outside gene matches: 4. This CDR3 is 15 amino acids long. Germline V lookup: CDR1 SGHTA, CDR2 FQGNSA. CDR3 region: CASSIGQGGYNEQFF. The CDR3, as DNA: TGTGCCAGCAGCATTGGACAGGGGGGCTACAATGAGCAGTTCTTC.

The genes are TRBV11-2 and TRBJ1-3; 9 bases line up with TRBD1. CDR1 SGHAT and CDR2 FQNNGV come from the germline V gene. The trim removed 3 bases at V and 1 base at J, leaving 7 bases unmatched. The CDR3 has 17 residues. This chain's CDR3 is CASSFWGQGGSGNTIYF. The CDR3 region has the DNA TGTGCCAGCAGCTTCTGGGGACAGGGAGGTTCTGGAAACACCATATATTTT.

The chain is built from TRBV7-9 and TRBJ1-1; 7 positions agree with TRBD1. CDR3 size: 15 residues. CDR1 and CDR2 from the germline V gene are SEHNR and FQNEAQ (reference sequence). Trimming removed 0 bases from V and 7 bases from J; junction bases left unmatched: 8. The CDR3: CASSLASGQTIEAFF. For the CDR3, the DNA is TGTGCCAGCAGCTTAGCCTCGGGACAGACTATTGAAGCTTTCTTT.

The rearrangement links TRBV30 to TRBJ2-7, with TRBD2 matching over 10 bases. This CDR3 contains 16 residues. The germline V gene encodes CDR1 GTSNPN and CDR2 SVGIG (reference sequence). V lost 1 base to trimming and J lost 4 bases; unmatched junction nucleotides: 10. The CDR3 coding sequence is TGTGCCTGGAGTGGGGCAGGGAGCGGGAGGGGGTACGAGCAGTACTTC. Translation gives CAWSGAGSGRGYEQYF.

This clone was counted a single time. The genes are TRBV4-2 and TRBJ1-4; D not resolved. Looked up from germline, CDR1 is LGHNA and CDR2 is YNFKEQ. The ends were cut back, 0 bases at V and 3 bases at J, with 8 bases in the middle. This CDR3 region has 15 residues. Here the CDR3 reads CASSQDRGSNEKLFF. The CDR3 nucleotides read TGTGCCAGCAGCCAAGATCGGGGTTCTAATGAAAAACTGTTTTTT.

The chain couples TRBV24-1 to TRBJ1-2, with D perhaps matching TRBD1 (6 bases). Germline V CDR1 and CDR2: KGHDR, SFDVKD. This CDR3 spans 14 amino acids. The V gene lost 5 bases and the J gene lost 2 bases, with 11 bases spanning the gap. CDR3 sequence: CATSATGQNYGYTF. In DNA form, the CDR3 reads TGTGCCACCAGTGCCACTGGACAGAACTATGGCTACACCTTC.

This clone was observed once. V is TRBV27 and J is TRBJ1-2; tentative D call: TRBD1 (5 bases). The CDR3 is made up of 12 amino acids. CDR1 and CDR2 from the germline V gene are MNHEY and SMNVEV (reference sequence). Trimming pared 5 bases from V and 7 bases from J, leaving 11 bases between. The CDR3 DNA sequence: TGTGCCAGCAGTAAGGGGACTAGTGGCTACACCTTC. Its protein product is CASSKGTSGYTF.

The chain couples TRBV13 to TRBJ1-2; maybe TRBD1 (6 bases). Trimming stripped 2 bases from V and 3 bases from J, with 19 bases between. The CDR3 totals 17 residues. CDR1 and CDR2 (germline): PRHDT, FYEKMQ (reference sequence). CDR3 residues: CASSLSGGGRTYYGYTF. The CDR3 coding sequence is TGTGCCAGCAGCTTAAGTGGCGGGGGGCGGACCTACTATGGCTACACCTTC.

The V call is TRBV14, the J call TRBJ1-2; possibly TRBD1 for D (5 bases). V was clipped by 4 bases and J by 4 bases, with 16 bases between them. Germline V CDR1 and CDR2: SGHDN, FVKESK. This CDR3 has 15 amino acids. CDR3 protein: CASSPTRVSPYGYTF. The CDR3 nucleotides read TGTGCCAGCAGCCCGACCAGGGTCAGTCCCTATGGCTACACCTTC.

V gene TRBV12-5 combines with J gene TRBJ1-2; D is possibly TRBD1 (6 bases). CDR1 LGHNT and CDR2 FRNRAP come from the germline V gene. Trimming removed 8 bases from V and 5 bases from J, with 15 bases in between. The CDR3 extends over 13 amino acids. CDR3 DNA sequence: TGTGCTAGTTCCGGCGGGGGCTTGTATGGCTACACCTTC. Encoded protein: CASSGGGLYGYTF.

The count of this clone is one. This chain links TRBV19 with TRBJ2-5; no definite D call. From germline, CDR1 is LNHDA and CDR2 SQIVND (reference sequence). This CDR3 comprises 15 residues. Trimming pared 1 base from V and 4 bases from J, leaving 13 bases between. For the CDR3, the DNA is TGTGCCAGTAGTATAGGGCCCCAGCCGGGAGAGACCCAGTACTTC. Its protein product is CASSIGPQPGETQYF.

The V and J genes are TRBV29-1 and TRBJ1-1; D not resolved. V was cut by 4 bases and J by 1 base, with 7 bases left in between. The germline V gene has CDR1 SQVTM and CDR2 ANQGSEA. The CDR3 covers 12 residues. The CDR3 sequence is CSVGRGNTEAFF. The CDR3 DNA reads as TGCAGCGTTGGGCGGGGGAACACTGAAGCTTTCTTT.

The chain is built from TRBV11-3 and TRBJ1-1; TRBD1 matches 10 bases. V trimming: 2 bases; J trimming: 10 bases; junction bases outside the gene matches: 1. The CDR3 spans 12 residues. The germline CDR1 and CDR2 sequences are SGHNT and YENEEA. CDR3 sequence reads: CASSLRTGGAFF. Written as DNA, the CDR3 is TGTGCCAGCAGCTTACGGACAGGGGGAGCTTTCTTT.

The gene calls are TRBV27 and TRBJ1-1; a possible D gene is TRBD1 (5 bases). This CDR3 comprises 15 residues. Trimming pared 1 base from V and 1 base from J, leaving 10 bases between. The germline V gene has CDR1 MNHEY and CDR2 SMNVEV (reference sequence). The DNA for the CDR3 is TGTGCCAGCAGTTTATATCCAGGGTCGAACACTGAAGCTTTCTTT. It is translated as CASSLYPGSNTEAFF.

This chain joins TRBV7-8 and TRBJ1-1, with a possible D match to TRBD1 (6 bases). Germline CDR1 and CDR2: SGHVS and FQNEAQ. Trimming removed 5 bases at V and 1 base at J, with 14 bases between. This CDR3 has 15 amino acids. The CDR3 here is CASSLGQWGNTEAFF. The CDR3 DNA follows: TGTGCCAGCAGCCTAGGACAGTGGGGGAACACTGAAGCTTTCTTT.

This clone was seen only once. This rearrangement joins TRBV5-1 to TRBJ1-5, with D possibly being TRBD1 (5 bases). The CDR3 is made up of 15 amino acids. Germline CDR1 is SGHRS and CDR2 is YFSETQ. V gave up 2 bases and J gave up 2 bases, with 11 bases separating them. The CDR3 spells CASSLDGGGNQPQHF. The CDR3, as DNA: TGCGCCAGCAGCTTAGACGGGGGGGGCAATCAGCCCCAGCATTTT. Together with reference TRBV5-1 and TRBJ1-5, the CDR3 gives the full variable domain: KAGVTQTPRYLIKTRGQQVTLSCSPISGHRSVSWYQQTPGQGLQFLFEYFSETQRNKGNFPGRFSGRQFSNSRSEMNVSTLELGDSALYLCASSLDGGGNQPQHFGDGTRLSIL.

The gene calls are TRBV5-1 and TRBJ2-1, with 10 bases identical to TRBD1. V was pared by 0 bases and J by 14 bases, with 5 bases of the junction left unmatched. CDR3 length: 13 amino acids. Germline assignment: CDR1 SGHRS and CDR2 YFSETQ. CDR3 residues: CASSLVGQGDKFF. CDR3 in DNA: TGCGCCAGCAGCTTGGTAGGACAGGGGGATAAGTTCTTC.

This chain joins TRBV19 and TRBJ2-5; possibly TRBD1 for D (5 bases). Trimming left V 8 bases short and J 4 bases short, with 17 bases between. CDR3 length equals 14 residues. Germline V CDR1 and CDR2: LNHDA, SQIVND (reference sequence). CDR3 sequence reads: CASQPSQGRETQYF. The CDR3 DNA reads TGTGCCAGTCAGCCCTCCCAGGGTCGAGAGACCCAGTACTTC.

The V call is TRBV27, the J call TRBJ2-3, with 9 bases identical to TRBD2. Trimming took 2 bases from V and 1 from J; bases not matched to a gene: 10. CDR1 and CDR2 (germline): MNHEY, SMNVEV (reference sequence). CDR3 length: 18 residues. CDR3 loop: CASSLAFREREGTDTQYF. Written as DNA, the CDR3 is TGTGCCAGCAGTTTAGCTTTTAGGGAGCGGGAGGGCACAGATACGCAGTATTTT.